Listed here are 16 T cell receptor beta chains from one sample, sequenced in a study of T cell responses to AZD1222 COVID-19 vaccine. The protocol was immunoSEQ multiplex PCR, while the TCRdb copy is restricted to in-frame clones and leaves out a portion. The data show approximately 140,000 clones, 90% to 95% seen once. The material sequenced was peripheral blood, taken on day 0 of AZD1222 vaccination. The source is an adult in good health.

This rearrangement joins TRBV2 to TRBJ2-7, with TRBD2 as a possible D gene (6 bases). Per the germline V gene, CDR1 is SNHLY and CDR2 is FYNNEI. CDR3 size: 14 residues. Trimming cost V 8 bases and J 2 bases, with 16 bases left between them. This CDR3 reads CASLLPGVPYEQYF. The CDR3 nucleotides read TGTGCCAGCCTGCTACCGGGAGTACCCTACGAGCAGTACTTC.

Here the CDR3 DNA reads TGTGCCAGCAGAAGGTGGGAGGACACTGAAGCTTTCTTT. This encodes CASRRWEDTEAFF. The chain recombines TRBV2 with TRBJ1-1; D is ambiguous. The V end was cut by 6 bases, the J end by 3 bases, with 11 bases between. Germline V CDR1 and CDR2: SNHLY, FYNNEI. The CDR3 spans 13 residues.

This sequence joins TRBV15 and TRBJ1-1; D might be TRBD1 (5 bases). CDR1 is LNHNV, CDR2 YYDKDF, per germline (reference sequence). Trimming pared 1 base from V and 1 base from J, leaving 10 bases between. This CDR3 is built from 15 residues. CDR3 sequence: CATSRVVQENTEAFF. The CDR3 DNA reads TGTGCCACCAGCAGAGTTGTACAGGAGAACACTGAAGCTTTCTTT.

The V and J genes are TRBV27 and TRBJ1-5; D ambiguous. Trimming took 5 bases from V and 10 from J, leaving 21 bases between them. This CDR3 is built from 15 residues. Germline V gene lookup returns CDR1 MNHEY and CDR2 SMNVEV (reference sequence). The DNA for the CDR3 is TGTGCCAGCAGTCCCCAAAATTCAGGCTTCGAACCCCAGCATTTT. Encoded protein: CASSPQNSGFEPQHF.

The rearrangement joins TRBV29-1 to TRBJ2-1; D not resolved. CDR1 SQVTM and CDR2 ANQGSEA come from the germline V gene. This CDR3 is built from 12 residues. V was pared by 4 bases and J by 8 bases, with 12 bases between. The CDR3 loop is CSVGLTQHEQFF. CDR3 coding DNA: TGCAGCGTTGGCCTCACGCAACATGAGCAGTTCTTC.

This sequence joins TRBV28 and TRBJ2-7; either TRBD1 or TRBD2 may supply D (5 bases each). This CDR3 is 14 amino acids long. With 2 bases removed from V and 0 bases from J, the gap between germline ends came to 8 bases. CDR1 and CDR2 from the germline V gene are MDHEN and SYDVKM. CDR3 DNA sequence: TGTGCCAGCAGTTTAGGGGGTAGCTCCTACGAGCAGTACTTC. This sequence encodes CASSLGGSSYEQYF.

This rearrangement joins TRBV29-1 to TRBJ2-7; the match to TRBD1 covers 7 bases. Germline CDR1 and CDR2: SQVTM and ANQGSEA. The CDR3 is made up of 11 amino acids. Trimming removed 5 bases from V and 12 bases from J; junction bases left unmatched: 10. The CDR3 reads CSVCGQAVWYF. The CDR3 DNA sequence: TGCAGCGTTTGTGGACAGGCAGTTTGGTACTTC.

This rearrangement joins TRBV5-1 to TRBJ2-7, with TRBD1 as a possible D gene (5 bases). The CDR3 has 13 residues. V dropped 2 bases and J dropped 3 bases, with 9 bases sitting between them. Germline loops: CDR1 SGHRS, CDR2 YFSETQ. The CDR3, as DNA: TGCGCCAGCAGCTTCGACAGAAACTACGAGCAGTACTTC. Its protein is CASSFDRNYEQYF.

The chain carries TRBV7-2 and TRBJ1-3; D uncertain. The V and J ends lost 2 bases and 1 base respectively, with 6 bases between them. This CDR3 spans 14 amino acids. Per the germline V gene, CDR1 is SGHTA and CDR2 is FQGNSA. The CDR3 reads CASSLRRSGNTIYF. The CDR3, as DNA: TGTGCCAGCAGCTTAAGACGTTCTGGAAACACCATATATTTT.

The chain joins TRBV7-8 to TRBJ1-4; no clear D. The CDR3 totals 21 residues. V lost 4 bases and J 0 bases, leaving 27 bases between the germline ends. CDR1 is SGHVS and CDR2 is FQNEAQ in the germline V gene. CDR3 nucleotide sequence: TGTGCCAGCAGCTGGAGGCGGGGAACCCGGGCCGCCGGACCAACTAATGAAAAACTGTTTTTT. Translation gives CASSWRRGTRAAGPTNEKLFF. The full variable domain, its missing parts supplied by reference TRBV7-8 and TRBJ1-4, is GAGVSQSPRYKVAKRGQDVALRCDPISGHVSLFWYQQALGQGPEFLTYFQNEAQLDKSGLPSDRFFAERPEGSVSTLKIQRTQQEDSAVYLCASSWRRGTRAAGPTNEKLFFGSGTQLSVL.

The rearrangement joins TRBV12-3 or TRBV12-4 to TRBJ1-2; D remains ambiguous. V was clipped by 3 bases and J by 5 bases, with 10 bases between them. The CDR3 totals 13 residues. The CDR3 DNA sequence: TGTGCCAGCAGTTTCGCCCTCGGATATGGCTACACCTTC. Translating gives CASSFALGYGYTF.

V usage is TRBV5-1 and J usage is TRBJ1-2, with 10 bases identical to TRBD1. The CDR3 sequence is 13 residues long. Trimming cost V 4 bases and J 8 bases; bases outside gene matches: 5. Germline V lookup: CDR1 SGHRS, CDR2 YFSETQ. This CDR3 reads CASSQGTGDGYTF. CDR3 in DNA: TGCGCCAGCAGCCAAGGGACAGGGGACGGCTACACCTTC.

The V and J genes are TRBV11-2 and TRBJ1-2; weak D call: TRBD1 (6 bases). The germline V gene encodes CDR1 SGHAT and CDR2 FQNNGV. The V end lost 2 bases, the J end lost 4 bases, and 14 bases lay between the germline ends. The CDR3 contains 15 residues. The CDR3: CASSLNPGAGYGYTF. In DNA, the CDR3 is TGTGCCAGCAGCTTAAATCCAGGGGCAGGCTATGGCTACACCTTC. The complete variable domain, with remaining parts taken from reference TRBV11-2 and TRBJ1-2, reads EAGVAQSPRYKIIEKRQSVAFWCNPISGHATLYWYQQILGQGPKLLIQFQNNGVVDDSQLPKDRFSAERLKGVDSTLKIQPAKLEDSAVYLCASSLNPGAGYGYTFGSGTRLTVV.

In regard to this clone: Compared with germline, one end of the junction differs, possibly owing to a read error. V gene TRBV19 combines with J gene TRBJ1-5, with D possibly being TRBD1 (5 bases). This CDR3 region has 16 residues. Germline lookup yields CDR1 LNHDA and CDR2 SQIVND (reference sequence). CDR3 coding DNA: TGTGCCAGTACTATACTGGGGGGGAAAGGCAATCAGCCCCAGCATTTT. It encodes CASTILGGKGNQPQHF.

The V gene is TRBV10-1, the J gene TRBJ2-2; no clear D. V lost 0 bases and J lost 10, with 6 bases in between. Germline V gene sequence: CDR1 WNHNN, CDR2 SYGVQD (reference sequence). This CDR3 has 12 amino acids. CDR3 DNA: TGCGCCAGCAGTGAGTCGGCGGTGGAGCTGTTTTTT. Translating gives CASSESAVELFF.

V gene TRBV5-1 combines with J gene TRBJ1-1; D possibly corresponds to TRBD1 (6 bases). Trimming removed 9 bases from V and 7 bases from J, with 25 bases in between. CDR1 SGHRS and CDR2 YFSETQ come from the germline V gene. The CDR3 loop spans 15 amino acids. The DNA of the CDR3 is TGCGCCACCTCTGCGGGGGGCGGAGGAGGAAGTGAAGCTTTCTTT. Translated: CATSAGGGGGSEAFF.